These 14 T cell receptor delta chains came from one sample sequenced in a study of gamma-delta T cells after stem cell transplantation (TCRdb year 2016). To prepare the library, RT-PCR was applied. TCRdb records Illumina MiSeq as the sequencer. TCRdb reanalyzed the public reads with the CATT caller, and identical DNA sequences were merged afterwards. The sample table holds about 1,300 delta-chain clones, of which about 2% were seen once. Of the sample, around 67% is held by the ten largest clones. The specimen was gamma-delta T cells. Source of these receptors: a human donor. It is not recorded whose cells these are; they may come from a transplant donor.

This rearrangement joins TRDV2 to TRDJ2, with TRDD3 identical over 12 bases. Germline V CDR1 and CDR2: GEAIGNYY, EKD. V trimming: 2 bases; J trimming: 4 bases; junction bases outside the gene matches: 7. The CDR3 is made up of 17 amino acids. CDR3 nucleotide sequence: TGTGCCTGTGACAGTCTGGGGGATACGCGGAAGACAGCACAACTCTTCTTT. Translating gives CACDSLGDTRKTAQLFF.

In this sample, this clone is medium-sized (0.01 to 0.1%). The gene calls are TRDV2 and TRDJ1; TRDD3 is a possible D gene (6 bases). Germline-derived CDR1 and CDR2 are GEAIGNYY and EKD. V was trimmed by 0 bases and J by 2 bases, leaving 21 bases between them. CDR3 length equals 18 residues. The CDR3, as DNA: TGTGCCTGTGACACCGTTCAACGTGGGGGCCAGGAAACCGATAAACTCATCTTT. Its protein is CACDTVQRGGQETDKLIF.

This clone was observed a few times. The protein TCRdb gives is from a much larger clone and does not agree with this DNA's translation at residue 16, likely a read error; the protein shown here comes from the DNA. CDR3 DNA: TGTGCCTGTGACACCGCTGGGGTAAGCTCCTGGGACACCCGACAGGTGTTTTTC. Its protein product is CACDTAGVSSWDTRQVFF. The chain uses TRDV2 and TRDJ3; D is perhaps TRDD3 (6 bases). Per germline, CDR1 GEAIGNYY and CDR2 EKD. The CDR3 extends over 18 amino acids.

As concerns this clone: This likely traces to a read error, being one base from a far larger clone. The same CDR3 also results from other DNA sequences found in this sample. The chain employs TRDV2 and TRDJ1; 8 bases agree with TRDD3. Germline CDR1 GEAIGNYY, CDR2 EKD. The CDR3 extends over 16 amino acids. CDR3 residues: CACDTLVLGVNDKLIF. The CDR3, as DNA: TGTGCCTGTGACACCCTCGTACTGGGGGTTAACGATAAACTCATCTTC.

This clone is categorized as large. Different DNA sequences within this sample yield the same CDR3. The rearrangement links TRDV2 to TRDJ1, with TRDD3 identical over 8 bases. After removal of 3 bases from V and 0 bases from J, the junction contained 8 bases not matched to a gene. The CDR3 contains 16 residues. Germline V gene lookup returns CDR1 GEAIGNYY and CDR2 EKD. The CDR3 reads CACDVLGGKDTDKLIF. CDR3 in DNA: TGTGCCTGTGACGTACTGGGGGGCAAGGACACCGATAAACTCATCTTT.

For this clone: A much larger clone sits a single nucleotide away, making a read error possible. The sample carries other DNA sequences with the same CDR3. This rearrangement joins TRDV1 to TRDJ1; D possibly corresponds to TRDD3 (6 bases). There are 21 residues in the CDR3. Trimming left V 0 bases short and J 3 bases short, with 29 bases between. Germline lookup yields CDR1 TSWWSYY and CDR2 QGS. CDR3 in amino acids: CALGELPQLPYRGIMADKLIF. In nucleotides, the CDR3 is TGTGCTCTTGGGGAACTACCTCAACTTCCCTACAGAGGGATAATGGCCGATAAACTCATCTTT.

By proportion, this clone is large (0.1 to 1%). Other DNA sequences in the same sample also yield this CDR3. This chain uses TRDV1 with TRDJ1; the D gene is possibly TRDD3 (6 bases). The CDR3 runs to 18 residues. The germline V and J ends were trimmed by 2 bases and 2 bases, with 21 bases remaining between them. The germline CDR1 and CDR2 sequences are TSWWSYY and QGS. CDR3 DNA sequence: TGTGCTCTTGGGGAAATGTCGCCTTGGGGGCCTGGGACCGATAAACTCATCTTT. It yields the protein CALGEMSPWGPGTDKLIF.

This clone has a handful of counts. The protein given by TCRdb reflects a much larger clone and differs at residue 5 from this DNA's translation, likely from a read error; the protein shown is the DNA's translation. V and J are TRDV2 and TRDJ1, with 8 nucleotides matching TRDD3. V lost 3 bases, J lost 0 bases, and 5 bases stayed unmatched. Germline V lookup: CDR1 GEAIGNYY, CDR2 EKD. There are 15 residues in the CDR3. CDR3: CACDLLLGDTDKLIF. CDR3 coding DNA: TGTGCCTGTGACCTGCTACTGGGGGACACCGATAAACTCATCTTT.

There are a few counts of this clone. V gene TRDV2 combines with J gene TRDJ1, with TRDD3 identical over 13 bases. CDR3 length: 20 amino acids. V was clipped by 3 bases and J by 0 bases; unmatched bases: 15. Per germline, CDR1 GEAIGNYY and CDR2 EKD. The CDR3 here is CACDPLGGLGDTTHTDKLIF. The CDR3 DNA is TGTGCCTGTGACCCCCTGGGTGGACTGGGGGATACGACCCACACCGATAAACTCATCTTT.

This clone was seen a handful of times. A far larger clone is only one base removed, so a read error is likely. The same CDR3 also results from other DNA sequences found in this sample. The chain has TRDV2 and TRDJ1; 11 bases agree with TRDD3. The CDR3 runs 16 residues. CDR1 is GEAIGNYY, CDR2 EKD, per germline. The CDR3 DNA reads TGTGCCTGTGACACTCTGGGGGATACTGACACCGATAAACTCATCTTC. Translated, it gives CACDTLGDTDTDKLIF.

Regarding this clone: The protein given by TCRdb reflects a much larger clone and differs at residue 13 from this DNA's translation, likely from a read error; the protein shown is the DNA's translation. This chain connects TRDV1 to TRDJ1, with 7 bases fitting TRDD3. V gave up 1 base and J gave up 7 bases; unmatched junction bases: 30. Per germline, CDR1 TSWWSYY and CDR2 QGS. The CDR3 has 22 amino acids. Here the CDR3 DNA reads TGTGCTCTTGGGGAACCGAGGATTCCCAGCTACTGGAGGATACGTGCAATTCTTAAACTCATCTTT. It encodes CALGEPRIPSYWRIRAILKLIF.

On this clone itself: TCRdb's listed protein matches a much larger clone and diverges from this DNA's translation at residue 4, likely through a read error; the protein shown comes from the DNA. The CDR3 loop is CACGAVLGDTRKTAQLFF. CDR3 in DNA: TGTGCCTGTGGCGCGGTACTGGGGGATACGCGGAAGACAGCACAACTCTTCTTT. The chain couples TRDV2 to TRDJ2; TRDD3 matches 13 bases. There are 18 residues in the CDR3. Trimming took 5 bases from V and 4 from J; bases not matched to a gene: 12. Germline V lookup: CDR1 GEAIGNYY, CDR2 EKD.

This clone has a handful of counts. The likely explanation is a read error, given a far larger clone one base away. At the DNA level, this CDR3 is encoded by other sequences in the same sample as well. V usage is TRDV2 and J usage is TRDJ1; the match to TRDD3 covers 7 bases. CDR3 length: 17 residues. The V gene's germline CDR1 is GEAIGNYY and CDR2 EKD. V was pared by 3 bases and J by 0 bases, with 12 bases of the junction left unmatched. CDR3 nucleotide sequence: TGTGCCTGTGACCCCGTTGGGGGGGATCTTCACACCGATAAACTCATCTTT. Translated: CACDPVGGDLHTDKLIF.

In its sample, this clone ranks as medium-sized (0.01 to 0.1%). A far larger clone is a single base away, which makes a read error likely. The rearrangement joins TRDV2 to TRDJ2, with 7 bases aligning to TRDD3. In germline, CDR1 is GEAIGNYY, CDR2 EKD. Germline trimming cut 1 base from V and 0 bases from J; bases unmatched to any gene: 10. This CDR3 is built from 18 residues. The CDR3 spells CACDTLGAAPSLTAQLFF. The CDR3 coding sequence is TGTGCCTGTGACACTCTGGGGGCCGCCCCCTCTTTGACAGCACAACTCTTCTTT.